The clone carrying this T cell receptor (beta chain) was seen only a few times. The target antigen is unknown. The TCR library protocol was used to attach unique molecular identifiers. These identifiers were attached to individual cDNA molecules. TCRdb reanalysed the 5' RACE reads using MiXCR and keeps one entry per CDR3 protein. Counted here are roughly 100,000 distinct CDR3 sequences, around 12% occurring once; the ten biggest clones make up over 5%. The record originates from a study of early T cells in non-severe SARS-CoV-2 infection. Background on the study: Chains were unpaired, as sequencing was done on bulk RNA from unsorted whole blood.

Study observations and caveats: Sequences matched to VDJdb favored anti-spike CD8 responses, while private and CD4 specificities were missed.

The sample comprised whole blood. This TCR derives from an adult who was a healthcare worker with PCR-confirmed SARS-CoV-2 infection or an uninfected control (not recorded which).

The CDR3 coding sequence is TGTGCCAGCAGCGGCCTCGTGAGGTACTATGGCTACACCTTC. Encoded protein: CASSGLVRYYGYTF. The genes are TRBV6-2 or TRBV6-3 and TRBJ1-2; D unresolved. This CDR3 is 14 amino acids long. V gave up 6 bases and J gave up 3 bases, with 14 bases separating them. Germline V gives CDR1 MNHEY, CDR2 SVGEGT.